This T cell receptor (beta chain) was captured by sequencing in a study of control samples from healthy donors and cancer patients (TCRdb year 2020). Based on the germline V gene, the CDR1 and CDR2 sequences are KGHDR and SFDVKD. Cut back by 3 bases and 1 base, the V and J ends lie 12 bases apart. The CDR3 contains 16 residues, cysteine and phenylalanine counted. The sequence is cut down to CDR3 DNA, 48 bases in frame from base 1. Library construction relied on the immunoSEQ multiplex PCR assay. Entries here come from immuneACCESS through TCRdb and include only in-frame sequences with V and J called. Some clones fail to appear in such tables; in the studies checked, an unresolved V gene covers under half of the shortfall, and the cause of the remainder is unknown. Across this sample there are roughly 150,000 clones, with around 86% seen only once. The biggest ten clones account for more than 4% of the sample.

In regard to this clone: Its target antigen remains unknown. Nothing much larger sits one base from this clone, and base qualities are not available.

The sequence came from a man between 25 and 39 years old in good health. Sequencing input: blood. The chain links TRBV24-1 with TRBJ1-5; TRBD1 is a weak D gene call, 6 bases matching. The bases are TGTGCCACCAGTGATCACAGGGATTCGAGCAATCAGCCCCAGCATTTT. Its product reads: CATSDHRDSSNQPQHF.